The sequence of this T cell receptor beta chain was determined in a study of blood T cell repertoires in COVID-19. Study in general: Samples taken during acute and convalescent COVID-19 were collected in the United States, Italy and Spain. The cDNA or gDNA used as material had been derived from T cells, B-cell-depleted T cells, or PBMCs.

In this sample, this clone turned up once. Germline V CDR1 and CDR2: SGHRS, YFSETQ. V lost 4 bases and J 3 bases, leaving 13 bases between the germline ends. The CDR3 is 14 residues long. In the original workflow: Estimates of nucleated cell counts were drawn from the amplification of reference gene primers. Assay used: immunoSEQ multiplex PCR; TCRdb lists only in-frame clones, some missing. That table supplies the V and J calls and clone size; D and trimming were determined from the DNA. The repertoire includes 100,000 to 150,000 clones, around four fifths of them detected once, and around a quarter sits in the top ten.

Sequencing input: peripheral blood. The receptor comes from a human donor in a cohort sampled during active COVID-19. This sequence joins TRBV5-1 and TRBJ1-1; D is ambiguous. Here the CDR3 reads CASSKTAGDTEAFF. The CDR3 DNA reads TGCGCCAGCAGCAAGACCGCCGGGGACACTGAAGCTTTCTTT.